These T cell receptor beta chains were read from a single sample in a study of CD8 T cells in ankylosing spondylitis. TCRdb itself ran the 5' RACE reads through MiXCR, one entry per CDR3 protein. This table has around 770,000 distinct CDR3 sequences, around 20% appearing once. The source material was blood, either unsorted or a sorted T cell fraction (not recorded which). The source of these receptors is a male donor with ankylosing spondylitis. Both conserved end residues are trimmed from each CDR3. Each record gives: D gene, V gene, CDR3 protein. D genes are given only for firm matches.

>TRBD2|TRBV11-3
ASSLPALAETQY
>.|TRBV20-1
SARLRDLTDTQY
>TRBD2|TRBV20-1
SARMGLAIAGELF
>TRBD2|TRBV2
ASSPSSGRSYEQY
>TRBD1|TRBV12-3/TRBV12-4
ASSFRDRGLEYYGYT
>TRBD1|TRBV20-1
SATDRGSGGNTIY
>.|TRBV7-2
ASSYVPGASSYEQY
>TRBD1|TRBV4-2
ASSQKDRADTQY
>.|TRBV12-3/TRBV12-4
ASSLLMNTEAF
>.|TRBV5-1
ASGTPSSYEQY